The entry below gives a single T cell receptor beta chain sequence along with its context. TCRdb's table, derived via immunoSEQ multiplex PCR, lists solely in-frame clones and lacks some. The sample consists of 150,000 to 200,000 clones, 80% of them appearing once. The data were taken from a study of blood T cell repertoires in COVID-19. Study in general: T cells, B-cell-depleted T cells, or PBMCs supplied cDNA or gDNA.

V shed 4 bases and J 4 bases; nucleotides not matched to a gene: 4. This CDR3 contains 13 residues. Looked up from germline, CDR1 is SGHRS and CDR2 is YFSETQ. Cohort placement rested on clinical history that participants reported themselves. Resolution of symptoms, clearance, or two negative PCRs was present in recovered Cohort 3 donors. The TCR comes from a man aged 40-49 years who had recovered from COVID-19. Sequencing was performed on PBMCs or T cells enriched from blood (not recorded which). The chain uses TRBV5-1 and TRBJ1-2; 7 nucleotides match TRBD1. The CDR3 bases are TGCGCCAGCAGCCCCGCAGGGGGCTATGGCTACACCTTC. It translates to CASSPAGGYGYTF.